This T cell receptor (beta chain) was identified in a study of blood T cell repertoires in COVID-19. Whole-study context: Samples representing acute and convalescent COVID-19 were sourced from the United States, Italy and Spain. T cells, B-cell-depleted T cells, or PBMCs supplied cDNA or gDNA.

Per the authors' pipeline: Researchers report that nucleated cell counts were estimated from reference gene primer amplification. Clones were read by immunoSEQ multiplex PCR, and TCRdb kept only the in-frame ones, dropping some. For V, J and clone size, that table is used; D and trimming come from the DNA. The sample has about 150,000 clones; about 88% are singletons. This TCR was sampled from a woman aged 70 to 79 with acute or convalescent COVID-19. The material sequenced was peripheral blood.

The CDR3 sequence: CASSEPGSSGYEQYF. For the CDR3, the DNA is TGTGCCAGCAGTGAACCCGGGAGTTCGGGCTACGAGCAGTACTTC. The chain links TRBV6-1 to TRBJ2-7, with D possibly being TRBD2 (6 bases). V was clipped by 2 bases and J by 3 bases, with 14 bases between them. This CDR3 is built from 15 residues. CDR1 is MNHNS and CDR2 is SASEGT in the germline V gene.